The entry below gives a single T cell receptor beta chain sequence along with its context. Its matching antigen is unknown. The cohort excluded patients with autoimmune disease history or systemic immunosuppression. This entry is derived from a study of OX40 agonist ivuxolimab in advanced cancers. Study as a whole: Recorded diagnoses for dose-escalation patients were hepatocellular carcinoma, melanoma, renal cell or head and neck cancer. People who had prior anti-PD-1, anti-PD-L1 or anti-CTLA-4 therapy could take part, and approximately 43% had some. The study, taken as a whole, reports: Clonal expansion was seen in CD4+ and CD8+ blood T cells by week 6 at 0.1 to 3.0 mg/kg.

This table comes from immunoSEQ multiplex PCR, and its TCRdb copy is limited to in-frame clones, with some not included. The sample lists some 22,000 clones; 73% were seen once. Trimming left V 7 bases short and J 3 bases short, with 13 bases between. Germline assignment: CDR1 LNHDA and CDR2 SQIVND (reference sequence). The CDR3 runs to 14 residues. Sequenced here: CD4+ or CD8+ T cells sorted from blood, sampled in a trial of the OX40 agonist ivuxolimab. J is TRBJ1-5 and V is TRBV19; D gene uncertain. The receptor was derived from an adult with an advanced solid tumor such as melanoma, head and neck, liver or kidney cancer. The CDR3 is CASNPAGYNQPQHF. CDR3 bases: TGTGCCAGTAACCCTGCCGGGTACAATCAGCCCCAGCATTTT. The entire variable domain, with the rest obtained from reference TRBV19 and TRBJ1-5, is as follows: DGGITQSPKYLFRKEGQNVTLSCEQNLNHDAMYWYRQDPGQGLRLIYYSQIVNDFQKGDIAEGYSVSREKKESFPLTVTSAQKNPTAFYLCASNPAGYNQPQHFGDGTRLSIL.